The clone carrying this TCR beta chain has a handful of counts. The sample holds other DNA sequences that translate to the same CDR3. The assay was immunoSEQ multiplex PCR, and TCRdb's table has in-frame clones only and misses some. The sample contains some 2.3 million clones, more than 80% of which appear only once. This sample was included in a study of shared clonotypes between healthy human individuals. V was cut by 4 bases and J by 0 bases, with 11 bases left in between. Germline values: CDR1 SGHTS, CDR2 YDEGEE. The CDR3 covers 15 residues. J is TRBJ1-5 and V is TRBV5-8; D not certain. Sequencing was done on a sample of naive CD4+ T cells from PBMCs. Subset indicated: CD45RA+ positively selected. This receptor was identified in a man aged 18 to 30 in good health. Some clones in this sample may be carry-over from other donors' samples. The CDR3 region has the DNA TGTGCCAGCAGCCTGGGGTTATATAGCAATCAGCCCCAGCATTTT. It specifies CASSLGLYSNQPQHF.